The 15 T cell receptor beta chains given below trace back to one sample, sequenced in a study of CXCR3-negative and CXCR3-positive naive CD8 T cells. Via 5' RACE with UMI labels, TRB cDNA libraries were prepared. One entry per CDR3 protein, without DNA, is what TCRdb gives after re-calling the 5' RACE reads. The table for this sample gives about 98,000 distinct CDR3 sequences. Study-wide results and limits: TRB CDR3s of CXCR3-positive naive cells were more hydrophobic than those of CXCR3-negative naive cells.

These TCRs are of unknown antigen specificity. The sample comprised naive CXCR3+ CD8+ T cells from blood. Subset specified: CD45RO-CCR7+CD27+CD95- naive CD8+ T cells expressing CXCR3 (TNR3+). Source of these receptors: a human donor in good health. Some clones in this sample may be carry-over from other donors' samples.

The rearrangement uses TRBV28 and TRBJ2-7; the D gene TCRdb calls, TRBD2, cannot be checked with no DNA. Germline loops: CDR1 MDHEN, CDR2 SYDVKM. The CDR3 runs to 14 residues. CDR3 protein: CASSVGGGPYEQYF.

J is TRBJ1-1 and V is TRBV27; TCRdb's D gene call, TRBD1, goes unchecked for lack of DNA. The germline V gene encodes CDR1 MNHEY and CDR2 SMNVEV (reference sequence). The CDR3 spans 14 residues. This CDR3 is CASSLSDWGPEAFF.

The V and J genes are TRBV11-2 and TRBJ2-1; TCRdb's D call, TRBD1, is unchecked because there is no DNA. This CDR3 comprises 16 residues. Germline lookup yields CDR1 SGHAT and CDR2 FQNNGV. CDR3 loop: CASSTDFRDPKSEQFF. Complete variable domain (other parts from reference TRBV11-2 and TRBJ2-1): EAGVAQSPRYKIIEKRQSVAFWCNPISGHATLYWYQQILGQGPKLLIQFQNNGVVDDSQLPKDRFSAERLKGVDSTLKIQPAKLEDSAVYLCASSTDFRDPKSEQFFGPGTRLTVL.

The chain is built from TRBV12-3 or TRBV12-4 and TRBJ1-1. This CDR3 is 14 amino acids long. The CDR3 protein is CASSPDRVDTEAFF.

The chain combines TRBV7-9 with TRBJ2-1; lacking DNA, the TRBD1 call made by TCRdb goes unchecked. Per germline, CDR1 SEHNR and CDR2 FQNEAQ (reference sequence). The CDR3 length is 15 residues. The CDR3 loop reads CASSLVSGGGAEQFF.

This chain links TRBV6-1 with TRBJ1-4; TCRdb returns TRBD1, unconfirmable since there is no DNA. The CDR3 length is 16 residues. The germline V gene has CDR1 MNHNS and CDR2 SASEGT. CDR3 region: CASSEAHRGLSEKLFF.

This rearrangement joins TRBV7-7 to TRBJ2-1. CDR3 size: 15 residues. Germline CDR1 reads SSHAT; CDR2 reads FNYEAQ (reference sequence). This chain's CDR3 is CASRGRKVSYNEQFF.

The chain is built from TRBV25-1 and TRBJ2-1; TCRdb gives TRBD1 as the D gene, but with no DNA this cannot be confirmed. Germline V lookup: CDR1 MGHDK, CDR2 SYGVNS. The CDR3 sequence is 13 residues long. The CDR3 loop reads CASSLGAAGEQFF. The variable domain in full, with the rest retrieved from reference TRBV25-1 and TRBJ2-1, is EADIYQTPRYLVIGTGKKITLECSQTMGHDKMYWYQQDPGMELHLIHYSYGVNSTEKGDLSSESTVSRIRTEHFPLTLESARPSHTSQYLCASSLGAAGEQFFGPGTRLTVL.

The chain couples TRBV4-3 to TRBJ2-7; there is no DNA to check the TCRdb D call of TRBD1. The CDR3 extends over 15 amino acids. CDR1 and CDR2 from the germline V gene are LGHNA and YSLEER. CDR3: CASSPGEGAVYEQYF.

This chain joins TRBV29-1 and TRBJ2-5. This CDR3 region has 11 residues. The germline CDR1 and CDR2 sequences are SQVTM and ANQGSEA. CDR3 protein: CSDPSGPKEYF.

The V call is TRBV7-8, the J call TRBJ1-1; TCRdb's D call of TRBD1 is untestable without DNA. Germline V gene data show CDR1 as SGHVS and CDR2 as FQNEAQ. The CDR3 runs to 14 residues. The CDR3 protein is CASSLRGRDTEAFF. The full variable domain, rest sourced from reference TRBV7-8 and TRBJ1-1, is GAGVSQSPRYKVAKRGQDVALRCDPISGHVSLFWYQQALGQGPEFLTYFQNEAQLDKSGLPSDRFFAERPEGSVSTLKIQRTQQEDSAVYLCASSLRGRDTEAFFGQGTRLTVV.

The V gene is TRBV7-9, the J gene TRBJ2-6; the D call of TRBD2 rests on TCRdb alone, since no DNA is present to check it. Germline V gives CDR1 SEHNR, CDR2 FQNEAQ (reference sequence). The CDR3 spans 13 residues. CDR3 residues: CAGGVPGANVLTF.

This chain connects TRBV5-5 to TRBJ2-1; TCRdb outputs TRBD1, but without DNA this stays unchecked. The length of the CDR3 is 16 residues. Germline loops: CDR1 SGHKS, CDR2 YYEKEE (reference sequence). Here the CDR3 reads CASSLSTGGSYNEQFF. Drawing the rest from reference TRBV5-5 and TRBJ2-1, the complete variable domain is DAGVTQSPTHLIKTRGQQVTLRCSPISGHKSVSWYQQVLGQGPQFIFQYYEKEERGRGNFPDRFSARQFPNYSSELNVNALLLGDSALYLCASSLSTGGSYNEQFFGPGTRLTVL.

The rearrangement joins TRBV5-6 to TRBJ1-4. Germline loops: CDR1 SGHDT, CDR2 YYEEEE. CDR3 size: 14 residues. The CDR3 here is CASSLDGVNEKLFF.

The chain employs TRBV4-3 and TRBJ2-1. Germline lookup yields CDR1 LGHNA and CDR2 YSLEER. The CDR3 is 16 amino acids. CDR3: CASSQDGPTSYNEQFF.